These 30 T cell receptor beta chains were all obtained from the same sample, sequenced in a study of regulatory T cells in long-lasting Graves disease. Construction of TCR beta libraries relied on iRepertoire HTBI primers and on Arm-PCR targeting CDR3 regions. TCRdb passed the multiplex PCR reads through MiXCR, listing each CDR3 protein once. The sample has 400,000 to 550,000 distinct CDR3 sequences, 15% to 20% seen once. Time point in this sample: newly diagnosed GD, antithyroid drugs for less than 3 months. Isolated PBMC RNA provided the starting material for the TCR library. These data also formed part of another study, on T cells in Graves' hyperthyroidism and ophthalmopathy.

The source material was peripheral blood mononuclear cells (PBMCs), sampled at new diagnosis, from a patient treated with antithyroid drugs. These receptor sequences come from a woman in her twenties or thirties with Graves disease.

This clonotype was detected ten times or more. The chain links TRBV11-2 to TRBJ1-1, with D possibly matching TRBD1 (5 bases). The CDR3 contains 17 residues. V lost 1 base, J lost 1 base, and 16 bases lay in between. Germline CDR1 is SGHAT and CDR2 is FQNNGV. The CDR3 region has the DNA TGTGCCAGCAGCTTAGGTATCAGGGTAATTGGGAACACTGAAGCTTTCTTT. Its translation is CASSLGIRVIGNTEAFF.

This clonotype was counted between two and nine times. The CDR3 sequence is CASSLRDSHLYNEQFF. The CDR3, as DNA: TGTGCCAGCAGCCTCCGGGACTCACACTTATACAATGAGCAGTTCTTC. This chain connects TRBV14 to TRBJ2-1; TRBD2 might be the D (6 bases). The germline V and J ends were trimmed by 4 bases and 4 bases, with 17 bases remaining between them. The CDR3 sequence is 16 residues long. Germline V gene sequence: CDR1 SGHDN, CDR2 FVKESK.

This clonotype was seen only a few times. A much larger clone is a single base away; this may be a read error. The chain is built from TRBV28 and TRBJ1-2; 8 bases are a match to TRBD1. CDR1 and CDR2 from the germline V gene are MDHEN and SYDVKM. V lost 5 bases to trimming and J lost 6 bases; unmatched junction nucleotides: 5. The CDR3 contains 13 residues. For the CDR3, the DNA is TGTGCCAGCAGTGAGACACAGGGGGATGGCTACACCTTC. It codes for CASSETQGDGYTF.

The chain is built from TRBV13 and TRBJ2-5; 15 bases fit TRBD2. Per the germline V gene, CDR1 is PRHDT and CDR2 is FYEKMQ (reference sequence). The CDR3 sequence is 17 residues long. Trimming took 5 bases from V and 5 from J; bases not matched to a gene: 9. CDR3 residues: CASSTGGLAGGPETQYF. The CDR3 DNA sequence: TGTGCCAGCAGCACCGGAGGACTAGCGGGAGGGCCGGAGACCCAGTACTTC. The complete variable domain, with remaining parts taken from reference TRBV13 and TRBJ2-5, reads AAGVIQSPRHLIKEKRETATLKCYPIPRHDTVYWYQQGPGQDPQFLISFYEKMQSDKGSIPDRFSAQQFSDYHSELNMSSLELGDSALYFCASSTGGLAGGPETQYFGPGTRLLVL.

In its sample, this clonotype was seen many times. The rearrangement links TRBV9 to TRBJ1-3; the D is unclear. Per germline, CDR1 SGDLS and CDR2 YYNGEE. Trimming took 0 bases from V and 1 from J, leaving 17 bases between them. The CDR3 length is 18 residues. The CDR3 region is CASSVADGPNRSGNTIYF. The CDR3 bases are TGTGCCAGCAGCGTAGCGGACGGGCCTAATCGGTCTGGAAACACCATATATTTT. Drawing the rest from reference TRBV9 and TRBJ1-3, the complete variable domain is DSGVTQTPKHLITATGQRVTLRCSPRSGDLSVYWYQQSLDQGLQFLIQYYNGEERAKGNILERFSAQQFPDLHSELNLSSLELGDSALYFCASSVADGPNRSGNTIYFGEGSWLTVV.

This clonotype has a count of ten or more. V and J are TRBV7-2 and TRBJ1-2; no definite D call. V lost 0 bases, J lost 3 bases, and 8 bases lay in between. This CDR3 has 14 amino acids. Per germline, CDR1 SGHTA and CDR2 FQGNSA. CDR3 DNA sequence: TGTGCCAGCAGCTTAGCAGACTGGGACTATGGCTACACCTTC. Protein sequence: CASSLADWDYGYTF.

This clonotype was seen repeatedly, ten times or more. CDR3 nucleotides: TGCGCCAGCAGCCAAGTATTGTCGGGAGGGCCGGTTGAGCAGTACTTC. Translation: CASSQVLSGGPVEQYF. This sequence joins TRBV4-1 and TRBJ2-7, with 8 bases lining up with TRBD2. There are 16 residues in the CDR3. With 1 base clipped from V and 7 bases from J, the junction kept 12 bases outside the gene matches. CDR1 and CDR2 (germline): MGHRA, YSYEKL.

This clonotype came up many times. The chain carries TRBV7-2 and TRBJ2-1; 7 bases map to TRBD2. V gave up 3 bases and J gave up 2 bases; unmatched junction bases: 4. Germline V lookup: CDR1 SGHTA, CDR2 FQGNSA. The CDR3 extends over 15 amino acids. The CDR3 DNA sequence: TGTGCCAGCAGCTTGTCGCTAGCGGCCTACAATGAGCAGTTCTTC. Translated, it gives CASSLSLAAYNEQFF.

V gene TRBV14 combines with J gene TRBJ2-5; the D gene is possibly TRBD1 (6 bases). Germline V gene sequence: CDR1 SGHDN, CDR2 FVKESK. CDR3 length equals 15 residues. Trimming left V 4 bases short and J 5 bases short, with 17 bases between. The DNA for the CDR3 is TGTGCCAGCAGCCCCACTACGACAGGTTGGGAGACCCAGTACTTC. Its translation: CASSPTTTGWETQYF.

This clonotype has ten or more counts. This chain uses TRBV24-1 with TRBJ2-7, with D unclear. Germline V gives CDR1 KGHDR, CDR2 SFDVKD. The CDR3 runs 15 residues. Trimming took 6 bases from V and 4 from J, leaving 18 bases between them. CDR3 coding DNA: TGTGCCACCAGTAACCGGGTCCTCGGAGTTTACGAGCAGTACTTC. This codes for CATSNRVLGVYEQYF.

This chain joins TRBV6-5 and TRBJ2-7; 10 nucleotides align to TRBD2. Germline CDR1 reads MNHEY; CDR2 reads SVGAGI. Trimming took 4 bases from V and 4 from J; bases not matched to a gene: 16. This CDR3 has 18 residues. CDR3 amino acids: CASSSFGSSGRRGYEQYF. CDR3 coding DNA: TGTGCCAGCAGTTCTTTTGGTTCTAGCGGGAGAAGAGGGTACGAGCAGTACTTC.

This clonotype has a handful of counts. V usage is TRBV20-1 and J usage is TRBJ1-4; D is unresolved. CDR1 and CDR2 from the germline V gene are DFQATT and SNEGSKA (reference sequence). The CDR3 has 13 residues. V lost 1 base to trimming and J lost 1 base, with 4 bases between them. The CDR3, as DNA: TGCAGTGCTAGAGGGGGAACTAATGAAAAACTGTTTTTT. This sequence encodes CSARGGTNEKLFF.

This clonotype was detected many times. V usage is TRBV27 and J usage is TRBJ1-5; D is uncertain. Germline V CDR1 and CDR2: MNHEY, SMNVEV (reference sequence). V shed 5 bases and J shed 7 bases, with 21 bases lying between them. This CDR3 spans 16 amino acids. CDR3 sequence reads: CASSPNLRTKEQPQHF. CDR3 nucleotides: TGTGCCAGCAGTCCCAACCTTCGGACGAAGGAACAGCCCCAGCATTTT.

This clonotype appeared a few times. The V gene is TRBV19, the J gene TRBJ1-5; 8 bases fit TRBD1. CDR3 length: 16 residues. The ends lost 4 bases at V and 6 bases at J; junction bases unmatched: 11. The germline CDR1 and CDR2 sequences are LNHDA and SQIVND (reference sequence). The CDR3 spells CASSTLTGAEGQPQHF. The CDR3, as DNA: TGTGCCAGTAGTACTTTGACAGGGGCTGAGGGTCAGCCCCAGCATTTT. The full variable domain, completed using reference TRBV19 and TRBJ1-5, is DGGITQSPKYLFRKEGQNVTLSCEQNLNHDAMYWYRQDPGQGLRLIYYSQIVNDFQKGDIAEGYSVSREKKESFPLTVTSAQKNPTAFYLCASSTLTGAEGQPQHFGDGTRLSIL.

This clonotype was observed many times. This chain uses TRBV6-1 with TRBJ1-2, with 7 positions matching TRBD1. Germline V lookup: CDR1 MNHNS, CDR2 SASEGT. The CDR3 contains 16 residues. Germline trimming cut 6 bases from V and 2 bases from J; bases unmatched to any gene: 12. The CDR3 is CASRPHNRGLNYGYTF. CDR3 DNA sequence: TGTGCCAGCAGGCCACACAACAGGGGACTCAACTATGGCTACACCTTC.

In the case of this clonotype: This may be a read error: a much more frequent sequence differs by one nucleotide. The chain uses TRBV28 and TRBJ2-1; D may match TRBD1 or TRBD2 (5 bases each). Matching the DNA end better, TRBJ2-5 makes the J call doubtful. Per germline, CDR1 MDHEN and CDR2 SYDVKM. The CDR3 covers 15 residues. CDR3 region: CASSTINGTQETQYF. The CDR3 DNA sequence: TGTGCCAGCTCAACTATTAACGGGACCCAAGAGACCCAGTACTTC.

This clonotype was found a few times. The J gene is TRBJ2-7, the V gene TRBV18; 7 bases fit TRBD1. Per germline, CDR1 KGHSH and CDR2 LQKENI. Germline trimming cut 3 bases from V and 3 bases from J; bases unmatched to any gene: 8. The CDR3 consists of 15 residues. In DNA form, the CDR3 reads TGTGCCAGCTCACCCCGACAGGGTGGCTTCTACGAGCAGTACTTC. This codes for CASSPRQGGFYEQYF.

This clonotype has ten or more counts. The chain couples TRBV29-1 to TRBJ2-1; D perhaps matches TRBD2 (6 bases). CDR1 SQVTM and CDR2 ANQGSEA come from the germline V gene. V lost 3 bases and J lost 4, with 13 bases in between. The CDR3 is 14 amino acids. In DNA, the CDR3 is TGCAGCGTTGAGCGGGACTTTACTTACAATGAGCAGTTCTTC. Protein sequence: CSVERDFTYNEQFF.

Ten or more counts support this clonotype. This sequence joins TRBV6-1 and TRBJ2-2; no definite D call. The length of the CDR3 is 15 residues. V lost 6 bases, J lost 0 bases, and 11 bases lay in between. Germline-derived CDR1 and CDR2 are MNHNS and SASEGT. CDR3 coding DNA: TGTGCCAGCAGCCGGTCAGCGTCGAACACCGGGGAGCTGTTTTTT. This gives the protein CASSRSASNTGELFF.

J is TRBJ2-1 and V is TRBV11-3, with 13 nucleotides matching TRBD2. The DNA matches TRBJ2-5 better at its end, which makes the J call doubtful. Germline V gene lookup returns CDR1 SGHNT and CDR2 YENEEA. This CDR3 spans 16 amino acids. In DNA, the CDR3 is TGTGCCAGCAGCTTATCCGGGACTAGCGGGAAGGAGACCCAGTACTTC. Amino acids: CASSLSGTSGKETQYF.

This clonotype has a handful of counts. This chain joins TRBV29-1 and TRBJ2-1, with a weak D call TRBD2 (6 bases). Germline lookup yields CDR1 SQVTM and CDR2 ANQGSEA. Trimming stripped 4 bases from V and 0 bases from J, with 16 bases between. CDR3 length: 16 residues. The DNA for the CDR3 is TGCAGCGTTGGGGTGGAGGGCCCGAGCTCCTACAATGAGCAGTTCTTC. Translation: CSVGVEGPSSYNEQFF.

This clonotype was counted between two and nine times. The chain links TRBV20-1 to TRBJ2-7; 11 nucleotides line up with TRBD1. Trimming cost V 6 bases and J 6 bases; bases outside gene matches: 13. Germline V CDR1 and CDR2: DFQATT, SNEGSKA (reference sequence). There are 15 residues in the CDR3. The CDR3 is CSAPTPGTGGGEQYF. For the CDR3, the DNA is TGCAGTGCCCCCACCCCCGGGACAGGGGGTGGCGAGCAGTACTTC.

The sample holds many counts of this clonotype. The chain links TRBV20-1 to TRBJ2-5; TRBD2 agrees at 10 bases. Germline-derived CDR1 and CDR2 are DFQATT and SNEGSKA (reference sequence). With V trimmed by 1 base and J by 9 bases, 14 bases remained unmatched. The CDR3 totals 16 residues. The CDR3 region has the DNA TGCAGTGCTAGAGCCCCCTTAGCGGGAGGAAGAGATCCCCAGTACTTC. This codes for CSARAPLAGGRDPQYF.

In regard to this clonotype: Just one base apart from a much larger clone, this may be a read error. This rearrangement joins TRBV29-1 to TRBJ2-7, with TRBD2 matching over 11 bases. The CDR3 totals 14 residues. CDR1 SQVTM and CDR2 ANQGSEA come from the germline V gene. Trimming removed 4 bases from V and 5 bases from J; junction bases left unmatched: 7. The CDR3 region is CSVARVTSGNEQYF. CDR3 bases: TGCAGCGTTGCCAGGGTGACTAGCGGGAACGAGCAGTACTTC.

This clonotype was seen ten or more times. The CDR3 region is CASSYPQGVNQPQHF. In DNA, the CDR3 is TGTGCCAGCAGTTACCCCCAGGGAGTGAATCAGCCCCAGCATTTT. The J gene is TRBJ1-5, the V gene TRBV6-2 or TRBV6-3, with D perhaps TRBD1 (5 bases). This CDR3 contains 15 residues. V was clipped by 2 bases and J by 4 bases, with 12 bases between them. Germline V lookup: CDR1 MNHEY, CDR2 SVGEGT.

This clonotype came up many times. This sequence joins TRBV2 and TRBJ2-7; possibly TRBD2 for D (5 bases). CDR1 and CDR2 (germline): SNHLY, FYNNEI. Trimming cost V 4 bases and J 2 bases, with 9 bases left between them. The CDR3 runs 13 residues. CDR3 region: CASSVFGAYEQYF. The DNA for the CDR3 is TGTGCCAGCAGTGTCTTCGGGGCCTACGAGCAGTACTTC.

There are many counts of this clonotype. This chain joins TRBV12-3 or TRBV12-4 and TRBJ2-3, with D possibly being TRBD1 or TRBD2 (5 bases each). V lost 2 bases and J lost 0, with 15 bases in between. The CDR3 contains 17 residues. The CDR3 loop reads CASSLLGFGASTDTQYF. The DNA for the CDR3 is TGTGCCAGCAGTTTACTCGGTTTCGGGGCTAGCACAGATACGCAGTATTTT.

The sample holds many counts of this clonotype. V usage is TRBV29-1 and J usage is TRBJ1-2, with D possibly being TRBD1 (5 bases). Germline CDR1 and CDR2: SQVTM and ANQGSEA. The CDR3 has 13 residues. V was clipped by 7 bases and J by 2 bases, with 14 bases between them. The CDR3 nucleotides are TGCAGCGCCAGCAGTGGGGGGAACTATGGCTACACCTTC. It encodes CSASSGGNYGYTF.

A remark on this clonotype: Just one base apart from a much larger clone, this may be a read error. V and J are TRBV27 and TRBJ2-2, with D possibly called TRBD1 or TRBD2 (6 bases each). V lost 5 bases, J lost 7 bases, and 23 bases lay in between. Per the germline V gene, CDR1 is MNHEY and CDR2 is SMNVEV (reference sequence). This CDR3 has 17 residues. In DNA form, the CDR3 reads TGTGCCAGCAGTGATATAGGGGGGATGGGAGCCGGCGGGGAGCTGTTTTTT. Protein sequence: CASSDIGGMGAGGELFF.

This clonotype came up many times. This chain uses TRBV20-1 with TRBJ1-1; 8 nucleotides line up with TRBD1. CDR3 length equals 13 residues. Per germline, CDR1 DFQATT and CDR2 SNEGSKA (reference sequence). With 6 bases clipped from V and 4 bases from J, the junction kept 7 bases outside the gene matches. CDR3 in amino acids: CSAKKDRATEAFF. CDR3 coding DNA: TGCAGTGCAAAAAAGGACAGGGCCACTGAAGCTTTCTTT.